The 26 T cell receptor beta chains listed next were all sequenced from one sample in a study of blood T cell repertoires in COVID-19. Only in-frame clones appear in the TCRdb table, and some are missing; sequencing was by immunoSEQ multiplex PCR. The repertoire has around 250,000 clones, 84% of them found once; the top ten carry more than 1.5%. Specimen: peripheral blood. The receptors stem from a woman in her thirties or forties who had recovered from COVID-19.

This rearrangement joins TRBV7-9 to TRBJ2-1; 7 bases line up with TRBD2. Germline V CDR1 and CDR2: SEHNR, FQNEAQ (reference sequence). The junction had 4 bases not matched to a gene; V was cut back by 6 bases and J by 8 bases. There are 12 residues in the CDR3. Written as DNA, the CDR3 is TGTGCCAGCAGTAGTGGACTAGATGAGCAGTTCTTC. Encoded protein: CASSSGLDEQFF.

The chain joins TRBV7-9 to TRBJ2-1, with a possible D match to TRBD1 (5 bases). The ends were cut back, 5 bases at V and 5 bases at J, with 16 bases in the middle. The CDR3 runs 15 residues. Germline V CDR1 and CDR2: SEHNR, FQNEAQ (reference sequence). As DNA, the CDR3 is TGTGCCAGCAGCCAGGACATTGATGGGCACAATGAGCAGTTCTTC. As protein: CASSQDIDGHNEQFF.

The chain has TRBV6-1 and TRBJ2-5, with TRBD2 as a possible D gene (5 bases). V dropped 1 base and J dropped 4 bases, with 16 bases sitting between them. Germline V gene data show CDR1 as MNHNS and CDR2 as SASEGT. The CDR3 spans 16 residues. The CDR3 spells CASSEGVRRFRETQYF. DNA for the CDR3: TGTGCCAGCAGTGAAGGAGTCAGGAGGTTTAGAGAGACCCAGTACTTC.

The chain is built from TRBV28 and TRBJ2-7; 7 bases fit TRBD2. The CDR3 is made up of 12 amino acids. V dropped 9 bases and J dropped 4; count of bases not matched to a gene: 6. From germline, CDR1 is MDHEN and CDR2 SYDVKM. CDR3 in amino acids: CASQLGGYEQYF. The CDR3 coding sequence is TGTGCCAGTCAGCTCGGGGGGTACGAGCAGTACTTC.

The chain uses TRBV30 and TRBJ2-1; 8 bases map to TRBD2. Germline values: CDR1 GTSNPN, CDR2 SVGIG (reference sequence). The CDR3 extends over 13 amino acids. Trimming cost V 4 bases and J 8 bases; bases outside gene matches: 7. The CDR3 loop reads CAWTGVAGYEQFF. In DNA form, the CDR3 reads TGTGCCTGGACGGGGGTAGCGGGGTATGAGCAGTTCTTC.

J is TRBJ2-5 and V is TRBV2, with 10 bases lining up with TRBD2. V lost 2 bases, J lost 6 bases, and 9 bases stayed unmatched. CDR1 is SNHLY and CDR2 is FYNNEI in the germline V gene. CDR3 length: 16 residues. This chain's CDR3 is CASSERTSGSLQTQYF. For the CDR3, the DNA is TGTGCCAGCAGTGAAAGGACTAGCGGATCTCTGCAGACCCAGTACTTC.

V usage is TRBV6-1 and J usage is TRBJ2-6; 8 nucleotides align to TRBD1. The CDR3 loop spans 17 amino acids. Per germline, CDR1 MNHNS and CDR2 SASEGT. Trimming at V came to 5 bases and at J to 4 bases, leaving 10 bases not matched to a gene. CDR3 in amino acids: CASSKGTGARGANVLTF. For the CDR3, the DNA is TGTGCCAGCAGTAAAGGGACAGGCGCGCGAGGGGCCAACGTCCTGACTTTC.

The count of this clone is one. The rearrangement links TRBV2 to TRBJ1-4; a weak D match, TRBD1 (5 bases). Germline V gene sequence: CDR1 SNHLY, CDR2 FYNNEI. V was clipped by 10 bases and J by 3 bases, with 12 bases between them. This CDR3 has 13 amino acids. CDR3 nucleotides: TGTGCCACCACGGGGGGTCCTAATGAAAAACTGTTTTTT. Translation: CATTGGPNEKLFF.

The V gene is TRBV5-4, the J gene TRBJ1-2; a possible D gene is TRBD1 (5 bases). V was clipped by 3 bases and J by 5 bases, with 14 bases between them. The CDR3 contains 14 residues. The germline V gene has CDR1 SGHNT and CDR2 YYREEE (reference sequence). The CDR3 sequence is CASSSDSRGYGYTF. CDR3 DNA sequence: TGTGCCAGCAGCTCCGACAGTCGAGGATATGGCTACACCTTC.

The chain uses TRBV15 and TRBJ2-5; D might be TRBD2 (6 bases). Between the trimmed V and J ends, which lost 1 base and 9 bases, there was a span of 12 bases. The CDR3 has 13 residues. Germline lookup yields CDR1 LNHNV and CDR2 YYDKDF (reference sequence). CDR3 residues: CATSRVQWRAQYF. CDR3 nucleotides: TGTGCCACCAGCAGAGTACAGTGGAGGGCCCAGTACTTC. The whole variable domain, filled in from reference TRBV15 and TRBJ2-5, reads DAMVIQNPRYQVTQFGKPVTLSCSQTLNHNVMYWYQQKSSQAPKLLFHYYDKDFNNEADTPDNFQSRRPNTSFCFLDIRSPGLGDTAMYLCATSRVQWRAQYFGPGTRLLVL.

CDR3: CASSPGTELGLVTQYF. In nucleotides, the CDR3 is TGTGCCAGCAGTCCCGGGACAGAGTTGGGGTTGGTGACCCAGTACTTC. The chain joins TRBV27 to TRBJ2-5; 7 positions match TRBD1. V dropped 5 bases and J dropped 7; count of bases not matched to a gene: 16. Germline V gene sequence: CDR1 MNHEY, CDR2 SMNVEV (reference sequence). This CDR3 is 16 amino acids long.

This chain joins TRBV13 and TRBJ2-7, with TRBD1 matching 8 bases. Germline V CDR1 and CDR2: PRHDT, FYEKMQ (reference sequence). The length of the CDR3 is 13 residues. The V gene end was trimmed by 3 bases and the J gene end by 4 bases; junction bases not matched to a gene: 2. Here the CDR3 reads CASSLDREYEQYF. The CDR3 bases are TGTGCCAGCAGCTTGGACAGGGAGTACGAGCAGTACTTC. The entire variable domain, with the rest obtained from reference TRBV13 and TRBJ2-7, is as follows: AAGVIQSPRHLIKEKRETATLKCYPIPRHDTVYWYQQGPGQDPQFLISFYEKMQSDKGSIPDRFSAQQFSDYHSELNMSSLELGDSALYFCASSLDREYEQYFGPGTRLTVT.

The genes are TRBV6-2 or TRBV6-3 and TRBJ2-1, with D possibly being TRBD2 (7 bases). The CDR3 is 16 amino acids. Between the trimmed V and J ends, which lost 2 bases and 8 bases, there was a span of 19 bases. Germline V gene data show CDR1 as MNHEY and CDR2 as SVGEGT. The CDR3 DNA reads TGTGCCAGCAGTTACGTAACGGGGGGCGCTTTGGATGAGCAGTTCTTC. Translation gives CASSYVTGGALDEQFF.

The gene calls are TRBV28 and TRBJ1-6; unclear D gene. V lost 6 bases and J lost 2, with 8 bases in between. Germline CDR1 MDHEN, CDR2 SYDVKM. The CDR3 length is 14 residues. CDR3 in DNA: TGTGCCAGCAGGCGGGGAACCTATAATTCACCCCTCCACTTT. Translation: CASRRGTYNSPLHF. The full variable domain, completed using reference TRBV28 and TRBJ1-6, is DVKVTQSSRYLVKRTGEKVFLECVQDMDHENMFWYRQDPGLGLRLIYFSYDVKMKEKGDIPEGYSVSREKKERFSLILESASTNQTSMYLCASRRGTYNSPLHFGNGTRLTVT.

The rearrangement uses TRBV5-5 and TRBJ1-1; D is undetermined. There are 15 residues in the CDR3. Trimming stripped 4 bases from V and 0 bases from J, with 13 bases between. Germline CDR1 SGHKS, CDR2 YYEKEE (reference sequence). The CDR3 nucleotides are TGTGCCAGCAGCCTGGTTGTGCAGATGAACACTGAAGCTTTCTTT. Amino acid sequence: CASSLVVQMNTEAFF.

This clone was observed once. The chain couples TRBV30 to TRBJ2-3, with TRBD1 matching 7 bases. With 2 bases clipped from V and 3 bases from J, the junction kept 11 bases outside the gene matches. The CDR3 runs to 16 residues. Germline CDR1 GTSNPN, CDR2 SVGIG (reference sequence). The CDR3 protein is CAWSSRTGLGTDTQYF. Here the CDR3 DNA reads TGTGCCTGGAGTTCCCGGACAGGCCTCGGGACAGATACGCAGTATTTT.

This clone was seen a few times. V gene TRBV19 combines with J gene TRBJ1-1; no reliable D call. Trimming stripped 1 base from V and 0 bases from J, with 12 bases between. Germline assignment: CDR1 LNHDA and CDR2 SQIVND (reference sequence). This CDR3 comprises 16 residues. Written as DNA, the CDR3 is TGTGCCAGTAGTATAGGACACTCACTCATGAACACTGAAGCTTTCTTT. It codes for CASSIGHSLMNTEAFF.

With respect to this clone: Other DNA sequences of this sample code for an identical CDR3. The J gene is TRBJ2-2, the V gene TRBV6-6; maybe TRBD1 (6 bases). The CDR3 has 14 amino acids. CDR1 is MNHNY, CDR2 SVGAGI, per germline (reference sequence). Trimming took 8 bases from V and 1 from J, leaving 11 bases between them. CDR3 coding DNA: TGTGCCAGCCGTCTGGGACAGAACACCGGGGAGCTGTTTTTT. This sequence encodes CASRLGQNTGELFF.

The V and J genes are TRBV7-2 and TRBJ1-2, with 7 bases identical to TRBD1. The CDR3 extends over 14 amino acids. Unmatched junction bases numbered 10, after V lost 5 bases and J lost 7 bases. Germline V gene data show CDR1 as SGHTA and CDR2 as FQGNSA. The CDR3 bases are TGTGCCAGCAGCGACCGGACAGGATTTTCTGGCTACACCTTC. It specifies CASSDRTGFSGYTF.

This clone occurred once. The genes are TRBV20-1 and TRBJ1-2; 7 nucleotides agree with TRBD1. Trimming at V came to 6 bases and at J to 8 bases, leaving 6 bases not matched to a gene. This CDR3 region has 11 residues. In germline, CDR1 is DFQATT, CDR2 SNEGSKA (reference sequence). Here the CDR3 DNA reads TGCAGTGCCCGGACAGGCGGAGGCTACACCTTC. It yields the protein CSARTGGGYTF.

The chain links TRBV7-2 to TRBJ2-2; 8 nucleotides match TRBD1. CDR3 size: 16 residues. V shed 5 bases and J 5 bases; nucleotides not matched to a gene: 10. Germline V gene lookup returns CDR1 SGHTA and CDR2 FQGNSA. CDR3 nucleotide sequence: TGTGCCAGCAGCCTCAGACAGGGGAAACGGACCGGGGAGCTGTTTTTT. This codes for CASSLRQGKRTGELFF. Complete variable domain (other parts from reference TRBV7-2 and TRBJ2-2): GAGVSQSPSNKVTEKGKDVELRCDPISGHTALYWYRQSLGQGLEFLIYFQGNSAPDKSGLPSDRFSAERTGGSVSTLTIQRTQQEDSAVYLCASSLRQGKRTGELFFGEGSRLTVL.

This chain uses TRBV5-4 with TRBJ2-1; weak D call: TRBD2 (5 bases). The V end lost 4 bases, the J end lost 5 bases, and 13 bases lay between the germline ends. This CDR3 comprises 14 residues. CDR1 is SGHNT, CDR2 YYREEE, per germline (reference sequence). CDR3 sequence: CASSPGIGNNEQFF. In DNA form, the CDR3 reads TGTGCCAGCAGCCCGGGGATAGGGAACAATGAGCAGTTCTTC.

This rearrangement joins TRBV24-1 to TRBJ2-3; possible D gene TRBD1, 5 bases. Trimming pared 12 bases from V and 2 bases from J, leaving 23 bases between. Germline V gene lookup returns CDR1 KGHDR and CDR2 SFDVKD. The CDR3 is 16 amino acids. The CDR3 DNA reads TGTGCCCCGCCGATTTTCTCAGGGCGATACACAGATACGCAGTATTTT. This codes for CAPPIFSGRYTDTQYF.

The CDR3 here is CASSPSWDREETQYF. In DNA, the CDR3 is TGTGCCAGCAGCCCAAGCTGGGACAGGGAAGAGACCCAGTACTTC. This sequence joins TRBV7-6 and TRBJ2-5; 9 positions match TRBD1. Germline CDR1 and CDR2: SGHVS and FNYEAQ. This CDR3 contains 15 residues. J was trimmed by 3 bases and V by 5 bases; bases with no gene match: 7.

This clone was recorded once. The chain employs TRBV28 and TRBJ2-1; 11 positions agree with TRBD2. Germline lookup yields CDR1 MDHEN and CDR2 SYDVKM. V shed 7 bases and J 3 bases; nucleotides not matched to a gene: 5. This CDR3 contains 15 residues. CDR3 DNA: TGTGCCAGCAACCTAGCGGGGGGAGTCTACAATGAGCAGTTCTTC. Protein product: CASNLAGGVYNEQFF.

V usage is TRBV28 and J usage is TRBJ2-7; 8 nucleotides align to TRBD1. The CDR3 loop spans 15 amino acids. V trimming: 0 bases; J trimming: 5 bases; junction bases outside the gene matches: 6. The germline CDR1 and CDR2 sequences are MDHEN and SYDVKM. The DNA for the CDR3 is TGTGCCAGCAGTTTATGGGACAGGGTTTCGGACGAGCAGTACTTC. This sequence encodes CASSLWDRVSDEQYF. Full variable domain (remainder filled in from reference TRBV28 and TRBJ2-7): DVKVTQSSRYLVKRTGEKVFLECVQDMDHENMFWYRQDPGLGLRLIYFSYDVKMKEKGDIPEGYSVSREKKERFSLILESASTNQTSMYLCASSLWDRVSDEQYFGPGTRLTVT.